A selection of T cell receptor beta chains follows, all from one sample in a study of control samples from healthy donors and cancer patients. Profiling relied on immunoSEQ multiplex PCR, and the TCRdb table lists in-frame clones only, not all of them. The sample shows roughly 99,000 clones, roughly 78% of them seen only once. The specimen sequenced was blood. The receptors derive from a man between 60 and 70 years old in good health. Each CDR3 is given with its conserved first and last residue. The D gene is left open where the match is weak. Some rows mark clone size as missing; the rest say once, few, many or name a class of expanded clone.

TRBV4-1	-	-	TRBJ2-7	CASSQDQGFDEQYF	TGCGCCAGCAGCCAAGACCAGGGGTTCGACGAGCAGTACTTC
TRBV7-2	-	-	TRBJ2-1	CASRAFNEQFF	TGTGCCAGCAGGGCCTTCAATGAGCAGTTCTTC
TRBV2	once	TRBD1	TRBJ1-4	CASSSTGVENEKLFF	TGTGCCAGCAGCTCGACAGGGGTCGAGAATGAAAAACTGTTTTTT
TRBV6-5	-	-	TRBJ1-1	CASSYWARAGSFF	TGTGCCAGCAGTTACTGGGCTAGGGCTGGTTCTTTCTTT
TRBV4-2	few	-	TRBJ2-2	CASSQRESHTGELFF	TGTGCCAGCAGCCAACGAGAAAGCCACACCGGGGAGCTGTTTTTT
TRBV12-3/TRBV12-4	-	-	TRBJ2-2	CASSELGELFF	TGTGCCAGCAGCGAACTAGGGGAGCTGTTTTTT
TRBV7-8	once	-	TRBJ1-2	CASSLGLGVGYGYTF	TGTGCCAGCAGCTTAGGGCTCGGGGTTGGGTATGGCTACACCTTC
TRBV4-1	-	-	TRBJ1-1	CASSQVWGAEAFF	TGCGCCAGCAGCCAAGTTTGGGGCGCTGAAGCTTTCTTT
TRBV4-1	-	-	TRBJ2-5	CASSRLVRVETQYF	TGCGCCAGCAGCCGACTAGTGCGAGTGGAGACCCAGTACTTC
TRBV6-5	few	TRBD2	TRBJ2-7	CASSLEGLGRYEQYF	TGTGCCAGCAGTTTGGAGGGACTAGGACGGTACGAGCAGTACTTC
TRBV7-3	-	-	TRBJ2-1	CASSPEAARGFEQFF	TGTGCCAGCAGCCCCGAGGCAGCTCGTGGGTTCGAGCAGTTCTTC
TRBV18	once	TRBD1	TRBJ2-7	CASSPGQGFDEQYF	TGTGCCAGCTCTCCAGGACAGGGGTTCGACGAGCAGTACTTC
TRBV28	-	TRBD1	TRBJ2-1	CASSPADRGRLYEQFF	TGTGCCAGCAGTCCCGCAGACAGGGGGCGTCTCTATGAGCAGTTCTTC
TRBV24-1	-	-	TRBJ2-5	CATSEPDTPSQETQYF	TGTGCCACCAGTGAACCGGACACACCATCCCAAGAGACCCAGTACTTC
TRBV11-3	-	-	TRBJ1-1	CASSPIKVNTEAFF	TGTGCCAGCAGCCCTATCAAAGTGAACACTGAAGCTTTCTTT
TRBV28	-	-	TRBJ2-7	CASSLPGGEQYF	TGTGCCAGCAGTCTGCCAGGCGGCGAGCAGTACTTC
TRBV6-6	few	-	TRBJ2-7	CASSWAAGYEQYF	TGTGCCAGCAGTTGGGCTGCAGGGTACGAGCAGTACTTC
TRBV30	-	-	TRBJ2-2	CAWKKWGMAGELFF	TGTGCCTGGAAAAAGTGGGGCATGGCCGGGGAGCTGTTTTTT
TRBV19	once	TRBD2	TRBJ2-3	CASTTAGVGGTQYF	TGTGCCAGTACAACAGCGGGAGTAGGAGGTACGCAGTATTTT
TRBV20-1	once	-	TRBJ2-7	CSASLSEQYF	TGCAGTGCTAGTCTAAGCGAGCAGTACTTC
TRBV6-1	-	-	TRBJ2-5	CASSVTDRRGSETQYF	TGTGCCAGCAGTGTAACGGACAGACGCGGATCAGAGACCCAGTACTTC
TRBV19	-	-	TRBJ1-1	CASSRGGSNTEAFF	TGTGCCAGTAGTAGGGGGGGATCGAACACTGAAGCTTTCTTT
TRBV11-2	-	-	TRBJ2-4	CASSADLAKNIQYF	TGTGCCAGCAGCGCGGATTTAGCCAAAAACATTCAGTACTTC
TRBV19	once	-	TRBJ1-4	CASSPPGGRRGKLFF	TGTGCCAGTAGTCCCCCCGGTGGGCGGCGGGGAAAACTGTTTTTT
TRBV28	-	-	TRBJ2-1	CASDVQGREQFF	TGTGCCAGCGACGTCCAGGGACGGGAGCAGTTCTTC
TRBV19	-	-	TRBJ1-2	CASSPGVVGYTF	TGTGCCAGTAGTCCTGGTGTGGTTGGCTACACCTTC
TRBV5-1	-	-	TRBJ2-5	CASIPLPNSLETQYF	TGCGCCAGCATCCCCCTCCCGAACAGTTTGGAGACCCAGTACTTC
TRBV11-2	-	-	TRBJ1-1	CASSSSYRTEAFF	TGTGCCAGCAGCTCCTCCTATCGCACTGAAGCTTTCTTT
TRBV6-5	-	-	TRBJ2-1	CASMGQGGYNEQFF	TGTGCCAGCATGGGGCAGGGAGGCTACAATGAGCAGTTCTTC
TRBV10-3	-	TRBD1	TRBJ2-2	CASGQENTGELFF	TGTGCCTCCGGACAGGAGAACACCGGGGAGCTGTTTTTT
TRBV19	-	-	TRBJ1-5	CASRAPRGNQPQHF	TGTGCCAGCAGGGCCCCCAGGGGCAATCAGCCCCAGCATTTT
TRBV30	-	-	TRBJ1-1	CAWIGVPNTEAFF	TGTGCCTGGATTGGAGTACCGAACACTGAAGCTTTCTTT
TRBV12-1	few	-	TRBJ1-2	CASNRGNNGYTF	TGTGCCAGCAACAGGGGGAATAATGGCTACACCTTC
TRBV5-1	-	TRBD2	TRBJ2-5	CASSPGAIAGEYETQYF	TGCGCCAGCAGCCCCGGGGCGATAGCGGGGGAGTATGAGACCCAGTACTTC
TRBV3-1/TRBV3-2	-	TRBD2	TRBJ2-5	CASSQDRLRLAGAQYF	TGTGCCAGCAGCCAAGATCGTTTGAGACTAGCGGGGGCACAGTACTTC
TRBV7-9	once	-	TRBJ2-7	CASSHPRNGAYEQYF	TGTGCCAGCAGCCACCCCCGGAACGGAGCCTACGAGCAGTACTTC
TRBV13	-	-	TRBJ2-7	CASSPTDSDEQYF	TGTGCCAGCAGTCCCACGGACAGCGACGAGCAGTACTTC
TRBV5-1	-	-	TRBJ2-3	CASRPDLGSDTQYF	TGCGCCAGCAGGCCTGACCTTGGGTCAGATACGCAGTATTTT
TRBV7-2	-	-	TRBJ2-1	CASSYTGIEQFF	TGTGCCAGCAGCTATACAGGGATAGAGCAGTTCTTC
TRBV19	-	TRBD1	TRBJ1-2	CASSTPRDREHYGYTF	TGTGCCAGTAGTACACCCCGGGACAGGGAACACTATGGCTACACCTTC
TRBV6-5	-	TRBD2	TRBJ2-2	CASSPPGGAGELFF	TGTGCCAGCAGCCCCCCGGGAGGGGCCGGGGAGCTGTTTTTT